These T cell receptor beta chains were read from a single sample in a study of T cell responses to AZD1222 COVID-19 vaccine. The method was immunoSEQ multiplex PCR; TCRdb's version includes in-frame clones alone and lacks a portion of them. The table has 100,000 to 140,000 clones, 70% to 90% seen once. Sequencing used peripheral blood, obtained 28 days after the second AZD1222 dose. These receptors were collected from an adult who received the AZD1222 COVID-19 vaccine. Each CDR3 is given with its conserved first and last residue. Fields, in order: J gene, V gene, D gene, clone size, CDR3 protein, CDR3 DNA. A D gene is named only where the DNA matches it firmly. Where a row states a size, it is once, few, many or the class of an expanded clone; other rows omit it.

>TRBJ1-5|TRBV3-1/TRBV3-2|NA|NA
CASSLTRGNQPQHF
TGTGCCAGCAGCCTGACACGAGGCAATCAGCCCCAGCATTTT
>TRBJ1-4|TRBV12-3/TRBV12-4|NA|NA
CASSPGPGKKLFF
TGTGCCAGCAGCCCAGGTCCCGGGAAAAAACTGTTTTTT
>TRBJ1-1|TRBV28|TRBD1|NA
CASILRGDTEAFF
TGTGCCAGCATTCTCAGGGGGGACACTGAAGCTTTCTTT
>TRBJ1-2|TRBV28|TRBD1|NA
CASTLTGGGYGYTF
TGTGCCAGCACCTTGACAGGGGGCGGCTATGGCTACACCTTC
>TRBJ2-3|TRBV7-9|TRBD1|NA
CASSLVGGGDTQYF
TGTGCCAGCAGCTTAGTAGGGGGCGGGGATACGCAGTATTTT
>TRBJ1-2|TRBV4-1|TRBD1|NA
CASSQDRTGGAYYGYTF
TGCGCCAGCAGCCAAGATCGCACAGGGGGCGCTTACTATGGCTACACCTTC
>TRBJ1-3|TRBV19|NA|once
CASSTRPSSRGNTIYF
TGTGCCAGTAGTACTCGGCCATCAAGTCGAGGAAACACCATATATTTT
>TRBJ2-7|TRBV5-5|NA|NA
CASSAEQSYYEQYF
TGTGCCAGCAGCGCCGAACAGAGCTACTACGAGCAGTACTTC
>TRBJ1-3|TRBV7-9|NA|NA
CAGSQDPGNTIYF
TGTGCCGGATCCCAGGATCCGGGAAACACCATATATTTT
>TRBJ1-6|TRBV3-1/TRBV3-2|NA|NA
CASTRGQNNSPLHF
TGTGCCAGCACCCGAGGACAGAATAATTCACCCCTCCACTTT
>TRBJ1-2|TRBV19|NA|NA
CATLNLYGYTF
TGTGCCACCCTGAACCTCTATGGCTACACCTTC
>TRBJ1-5|TRBV27|NA|NA
CASSLFGNQPQHF
TGTGCCAGCAGTTTATTCGGCAATCAGCCCCAGCATTTT
>TRBJ2-5|TRBV4-1|NA|NA
CASSQVVGQGGETQYF
TGCGCCAGCAGCCAAGTGGTAGGGCAGGGCGGGGAGACCCAGTACTTC